The source of this T cell receptor (beta chain) is a study of radiation and T cells in renal cell carcinoma. This clone has just a few counts. What it recognizes is unknown. The protocol was immunoSEQ multiplex PCR, while the TCRdb copy is restricted to in-frame clones and leaves out a portion. The sample shows 16,000 or so clones, roughly 50% of them seen only once. General study results and limits: Top 100 clonotypes averaged around 50% in irradiated versus roughly 43% in nephrectomy-only tumors.

In germline, CDR1 is MDHEN, CDR2 SYDVKM. V lost 6 bases, J lost 5 bases, and 14 bases lay in between. The CDR3 is 15 amino acids. The treatment denotes: 15 Gy SBRT to primary tumor, nephrectomy 4 weeks later. Nephrectomy followed 15 Gy stereotactic body radiation by 4 weeks. The sequences come from tumor tissue, collected from a patient whose treatment included radiotherapy and nephrectomy. The V and J genes are TRBV28 and TRBJ1-6; no reliable D call. This sequence was found in a woman aged 55-70 years with renal cell carcinoma. The DNA of the CDR3 is TGTGCCAGCAGCTTTAACGGCGGGGATAATTCACCCCTCCACTTT. Translated: CASSFNGGDNSPLHF.